Following are 24 T cell receptor beta chains from one sample sequenced in a study of cytomegalovirus exposure and HLA in healthy donors. With 60 Vbeta and 13 Jbeta primers, the PCR was carried out. The data were produced by immunoSEQ multiplex PCR, yet TCRdb's version contains in-frame clones alone and is incomplete. The table lists some 110,000 clones, about 69% of them singletons. Sequenced sample: PBMCs. The origin of the receptors is a woman younger than 30 in good health and CMV-seronegative.

The V call is TRBV6-5, the J call TRBJ2-7; no definite D call. Trimming left V 2 bases short and J 2 bases short, with 4 bases between. The CDR3 sequence is 12 residues long. Looked up from germline, CDR1 is MNHEY and CDR2 is SVGAGI. The CDR3 coding sequence is TGTGCCAGCAGTTACAGCCCCTACGAGCAGTACTTC. This sequence encodes CASSYSPYEQYF.

In this sample, this clone turned up a few times. This sequence joins TRBV6-5 and TRBJ1-5, with 7 bases that match TRBD1. The CDR3 covers 13 residues. The V gene end was trimmed by 6 bases and the J gene end by 10 bases; junction bases not matched to a gene: 9. The germline V gene has CDR1 MNHEY and CDR2 SVGAGI. The CDR3: CASSGDRGSPQHF. The CDR3 DNA sequence: TGTGCCAGCAGCGGGGACAGAGGTTCTCCCCAGCATTTT.

This clone was observed once. The V gene is TRBV5-1, the J gene TRBJ2-5; TRBD2 might be the D (6 bases). Germline CDR1 SGHRS, CDR2 YFSETQ. The CDR3 is 15 residues long. V lost 0 bases and J 1 base, leaving 10 bases between the germline ends. The CDR3 sequence is CASSLASGLQETQYF. DNA of the CDR3: TGCGCCAGCAGCTTGGCGTCGGGACTCCAAGAGACCCAGTACTTC.

The V call is TRBV5-1, the J call TRBJ1-6; 7 nucleotides align to TRBD1. Trimming cost V 0 bases and J 9 bases; bases outside gene matches: 3. Germline CDR1 and CDR2: SGHRS and YFSETQ. The CDR3 has 14 residues. The CDR3 bases are TGCGCCAGCAGCTTGGGACAGGGTTTTTCACCCCTCCACTTT. Protein sequence: CASSLGQGFSPLHF.

The chain joins TRBV2 to TRBJ1-1; 8 bases line up with TRBD1. Germline CDR1 and CDR2: SNHLY and FYNNEI. V lost 5 bases and J lost 0; bases outside the gene matches: 8. CDR3 length: 16 amino acids. The CDR3 coding sequence is TGTGCCAGCAGTTTTACAGGGACAGGCATGAACACTGAAGCTTTCTTT. Its protein is CASSFTGTGMNTEAFF.

This chain uses TRBV2 with TRBJ2-5; D is ambiguous. The ends were cut back, 2 bases at V and 3 bases at J, with 7 bases in the middle. The CDR3 is made up of 13 amino acids. Germline V gives CDR1 SNHLY, CDR2 FYNNEI. As DNA, the CDR3 is TGTGCCAGCAGTGAACGGCAGGAAGAGACCCAGTACTTC. It codes for CASSERQEETQYF.

The CDR3 reads CASSLLAGSYNEQFF. CDR3 nucleotide sequence: TGTGCCAGCAGCTTATTGGCGGGGTCCTACAATGAGCAGTTCTTC. The chain joins TRBV7-9 to TRBJ2-1, with D possibly matching TRBD2 (6 bases). In germline, CDR1 is SEHNR, CDR2 FQNEAQ (reference sequence). There are 15 residues in the CDR3. V shed 2 bases and J shed 1 base, with 9 bases lying between them.

In this sample, this clone turned up once. The chain couples TRBV29-1 to TRBJ1-2; 8 bases line up with TRBD1. This CDR3 comprises 17 residues. CDR1 and CDR2 (germline): SQVTM, ANQGSEA. Trimming took 4 bases from V and 4 from J; bases not matched to a gene: 17. The CDR3 sequence is CSVVVRTGPFGPYGYTF. In DNA, the CDR3 is TGCAGCGTTGTGGTTCGGACAGGGCCTTTTGGGCCCTATGGCTACACCTTC. Drawing the rest from reference TRBV29-1 and TRBJ1-2, the complete variable domain is SAVISQKPSRDICQRGTSLTIQCQVDSQVTMMFWYRQQPGQSLTLIATANQGSEATYESGFVIDKFPISRPNLTFSTLTVSNMSPEDSSIYLCSVVVRTGPFGPYGYTFGSGTRLTVV.

The chain uses TRBV5-4 and TRBJ2-1; TRBD1 agrees at 8 bases. CDR1 and CDR2 (germline): SGHNT, YYREEE (reference sequence). The CDR3 covers 15 residues. The V and J ends lost 0 bases and 5 bases, in that order; junction bases with no gene match: 4. The CDR3 loop reads CASSLEAGGNNEQFF. CDR3 in DNA: TGTGCCAGCAGCTTGGAGGCAGGGGGCAACAATGAGCAGTTCTTC.

The genes are TRBV9 and TRBJ1-1; 8 bases line up with TRBD1. Germline V lookup: CDR1 SGDLS, CDR2 YYNGEE. There are 16 residues in the CDR3. With 4 bases clipped from V and 3 bases from J, the junction kept 11 bases outside the gene matches. The CDR3 nucleotides read TGTGCCAGCAGCCCCGGACAGGGAGGAGTGTACACTGAAGCTTTCTTT. This gives the protein CASSPGQGGVYTEAFF.

This chain links TRBV18 with TRBJ2-1, with a tentative D call TRBD1 (6 bases). Trimming pared 6 bases from V and 5 bases from J, leaving 11 bases between. The V gene's germline CDR1 is KGHSH and CDR2 LQKENI. The CDR3 totals 13 residues. In DNA, the CDR3 is TGTGCCAGCTCGGGGGCCGCGGACAATGAGCAGTTCTTC. It yields the protein CASSGAADNEQFF. Full variable domain (remainder filled in from reference TRBV18 and TRBJ2-1): NAGVMQNPRHLVRRRGQEARLRCSPMKGHSHVYWYRQLPEEGLKFMVYLQKENIIDESGMPKERFSAEFPKEGPSILRIQQVVRGDSAAYFCASSGAADNEQFFGPGTRLTVL.

This clone turned up a few times. The junction departs from the called germline gene at one end, perhaps through a read error. This chain links TRBV13 with TRBJ2-5; no reliable D call. CDR1 and CDR2 from the germline V gene are PRHDT and FYEKMQ (reference sequence). This CDR3 region has 13 residues. The CDR3 bases are TGTGCCAGCAGCCTCCGCTTGGTAGAGGCCCAGTACTTC. This sequence encodes CASSLRLVEAQYF. The full variable domain, with the rest looked up from reference TRBV13 and TRBJ2-5, is AAGVIQSPRHLIKEKRETATLKCYPIPRHDTVYWYQQGPGQDPQFLISFYEKMQSDKGSIPDRFSAQQFSDYHSELNMSSLELGDSALYFCASSLRLVEAQYFGPGTRLLVL.

This CDR3 is CASSQGGGKETQYF. The CDR3 DNA is TGTGCCAGCAGTCAGGGTGGGGGGAAAGAGACCCAGTACTTC. This chain links TRBV6-5 with TRBJ2-5, with a weak D call TRBD2 (6 bases). CDR1 is MNHEY, CDR2 SVGAGI, per germline. The CDR3 runs to 14 residues. The ends were cut back, 5 bases at V and 3 bases at J, with 13 bases in the middle.

This rearrangement joins TRBV13 to TRBJ1-6; D is perhaps TRBD1 (6 bases). V dropped 4 bases and J dropped 10 bases, with 11 bases sitting between them. Germline V lookup: CDR1 PRHDT, CDR2 FYEKMQ (reference sequence). This CDR3 is built from 13 residues. CDR3 nucleotide sequence: TGTGCCAGCAGCTCAAGGGGGTTGTCACCCCTCCACTTT. Its translation: CASSSRGLSPLHF.

The rearrangement links TRBV30 to TRBJ1-1; 9 bases are a match to TRBD1. Germline V gene data show CDR1 as GTSNPN and CDR2 as SVGIG (reference sequence). This CDR3 contains 12 residues. Trimming took 4 bases from V and 5 from J; bases not matched to a gene: 2. The chain's CDR3 is CAWNDRGTEAFF. The DNA for the CDR3 is TGTGCCTGGAACGACAGGGGGACTGAAGCTTTCTTT.

The chain uses TRBV5-1 and TRBJ2-6, with TRBD1 matching over 8 bases. CDR3 length: 17 amino acids. CDR1 is SGHRS, CDR2 YFSETQ, per germline. The V gene end was trimmed by 3 bases and the J gene end by 1 base; junction bases not matched to a gene: 6. CDR3 residues: CASSSGQGRSGANVLTF. CDR3 DNA: TGCGCCAGCAGCTCTGGACAGGGAAGGTCTGGGGCCAACGTCCTGACTTTC.

Only one count was recorded for this clone. CDR3 bases: TGCGCCAGCAGCGGACTTCTAGGGGGCGTCTATGGCTACACCTTC. This encodes CASSGLLGGVYGYTF. This chain connects TRBV5-1 to TRBJ1-2; the match to TRBD1 covers 7 bases. Trimming removed 4 bases from V and 4 bases from J; junction bases left unmatched: 10. This CDR3 is 15 amino acids long. Germline lookup yields CDR1 SGHRS and CDR2 YFSETQ.

The V and J genes are TRBV5-1 and TRBJ1-1; D is perhaps TRBD1 (5 bases). The V gene lost 0 bases and the J gene lost 4 bases, with 10 bases spanning the gap. Germline V gene data show CDR1 as SGHRS and CDR2 as YFSETQ. CDR3 length: 14 residues. The CDR3 loop reads CASSLGGGSTEAFF. The CDR3 nucleotides are TGCGCCAGCAGCTTGGGGGGGGGATCCACTGAAGCTTTCTTT.

V is TRBV28 and J is TRBJ1-1; 7 positions agree with TRBD1. V was pared by 7 bases and J by 11 bases, with 22 bases of the junction left unmatched. The germline gives CDR1 MDHEN, CDR2 SYDVKM. The CDR3 covers 16 residues. The CDR3 DNA reads as TGTGCCAGCATCTATGGGACAGCTCGATTATCCCATGAGGCTTTCTTT. It specifies CASIYGTARLSHEAFF.

V and J are TRBV5-4 and TRBJ2-7; 9 bases align to TRBD1. Germline lookup yields CDR1 SGHNT and CDR2 YYREEE (reference sequence). The V gene end was trimmed by 4 bases and the J gene end by 9 bases; junction bases not matched to a gene: 14. This CDR3 comprises 15 residues. Here the CDR3 reads CASSLGTGNPSLQYF. CDR3 sequence (DNA): TGTGCCAGCAGCCTGGGGACAGGGAATCCTAGTTTGCAGTACTTC.

This chain joins TRBV30 and TRBJ2-3; TRBD1 aligns across 7 bases. CDR3 size: 15 residues. V gave up 5 bases and J gave up 0 bases; unmatched junction bases: 8. Germline CDR1 reads GTSNPN; CDR2 reads SVGIG (reference sequence). CDR3 sequence: CAWAPGQRSTDTQYF. As DNA, the CDR3 is TGTGCCTGGGCGCCGGGACAGCGGAGCACAGATACGCAGTATTTT.

This chain links TRBV27 with TRBJ2-1; the match to TRBD2 covers 8 bases. Germline V gene sequence: CDR1 MNHEY, CDR2 SMNVEV (reference sequence). This CDR3 is built from 14 residues. Losses at the gene ends were 6 bases for V and 4 bases for J; bases not matched to a gene: 5. The CDR3 DNA is TGTGCCAGCAGACCGGGACTAGGGTACAATGAGCAGTTCTTC. The encoded protein is CASRPGLGYNEQFF.

The V and J genes are TRBV6-1 and TRBJ2-1; 7 nucleotides match TRBD2. Unmatched junction bases numbered 8, after V lost 2 bases and J lost 7 bases. This CDR3 region has 15 residues. Germline loops: CDR1 MNHNS, CDR2 SASEGT. CDR3: CASSEYSGGRNEQFF. CDR3 sequence (DNA): TGTGCCAGCAGTGAATATTCGGGGGGAAGGAATGAGCAGTTCTTC.

J is TRBJ1-1 and V is TRBV30; 7 nucleotides line up with TRBD1. Trimming removed 4 bases from V and 11 bases from J; junction bases left unmatched: 19. The CDR3 has 15 amino acids. Per the germline V gene, CDR1 is GTSNPN and CDR2 is SVGIG (reference sequence). CDR3 residues: CAWTVPGQPFREAFF. As DNA, the CDR3 is TGTGCCTGGACAGTTCCGGGACAGCCATTCCGGGAGGCTTTCTTT.